The 27 T cell receptor beta chains in this list originate from one sample, sequenced in a study of radiation and T cells in renal cell carcinoma. This table comes from immunoSEQ multiplex PCR, and its TCRdb copy is limited to in-frame clones, with some not included. This table has 160,000 or so clones, approximately 90% appearing once. Described time point: blood 2 weeks post-SBRT. Treatment given: 15 Gy SBRT to primary tumor, nephrectomy 4 weeks later. Sample: blood, taken from a patient whose treatment included radiotherapy and nephrectomy. The receptors originated from a woman between 50 and 59 years old with renal cell carcinoma.

This sequence joins TRBV6-6 and TRBJ2-1; 14 nucleotides match TRBD2. J lost 6 bases, V lost 1 base, and 2 bases had no gene match. The CDR3 is 16 residues long. Germline V gene sequence: CDR1 MNHNY, CDR2 SVGAGI (reference sequence). The CDR3 nucleotides read TGTGCCAGCAGTTACTTTGGGACTAGCGGGGGCAATGAGCAGTTCTTC. It encodes CASSYFGTSGGNEQFF.

This sequence joins TRBV30 and TRBJ1-1; D perhaps matches TRBD1 (5 bases). CDR3 length: 12 residues. The germline V and J ends were trimmed by 0 bases and 11 bases, with 13 bases remaining between them. CDR1 and CDR2 from the germline V gene are GTSNPN and SVGIG (reference sequence). CDR3 nucleotide sequence: TGTGCCTGGAGTGTACTGCCAGGGTGGGCTTTCTTT. Amino acids: CAWSVLPGWAFF.

V is TRBV11-2 and J is TRBJ2-3; 7 bases align to TRBD1. The V gene end was trimmed by 3 bases and the J gene end by 4 bases; junction bases not matched to a gene: 13. Germline V gene lookup returns CDR1 SGHAT and CDR2 FQNNGV. The CDR3 extends over 17 amino acids. The chain's CDR3 is CASSFIKGAKGADTQYF. CDR3 sequence (DNA): TGTGCCAGCAGCTTCATTAAGGGGGCTAAAGGGGCAGATACGCAGTATTTT.

This rearrangement joins TRBV18 to TRBJ2-2; TRBD2 matches at 9 bases. Germline V gene lookup returns CDR1 KGHSH and CDR2 LQKENI. The CDR3 contains 17 residues. The J segment lost 2 bases and the V segment lost 5 bases, leaving 9 bases of the junction unmatched. Here the CDR3 DNA reads TGTGCCAGCTCATTATCGGCTAGCGGGGTCAACACCGGGGAGCTGTTTTTT. The encoded protein is CASSLSASGVNTGELFF.

V usage is TRBV10-3 and J usage is TRBJ1-1; D is ambiguous. The CDR3 has 14 amino acids. Trimming removed 5 bases from V and 5 bases from J, with 15 bases in between. Germline values: CDR1 ENHRY, CDR2 SYGVKD. CDR3 loop: CAISPDVILTEAFF. The CDR3 bases are TGTGCCATCAGTCCAGACGTGATTTTGACTGAAGCTTTCTTT.

The rearrangement joins TRBV6-6 to TRBJ1-3; the match to TRBD1 covers 7 bases. Germline-derived CDR1 and CDR2 are MNHNY and SVGAGI (reference sequence). The length of the CDR3 is 16 residues. With 6 bases clipped from V and 0 bases from J, the junction kept 8 bases outside the gene matches. The CDR3 protein is CASSGTASLSGNTIYF. Here the CDR3 DNA reads TGTGCCAGCAGCGGGACAGCTTCCCTCTCTGGAAACACCATATATTTT.

CDR3 protein: CASSLAGQLNYGYTF. CDR3 nucleotide sequence: TGCGCCAGCAGCTTGGCCGGACAACTGAACTATGGCTACACCTTC. The J gene is TRBJ1-2, the V gene TRBV5-1, with D possibly TRBD1 on 5 matching bases. With 0 bases removed from V and 2 bases from J, the gap between germline ends came to 11 bases. This CDR3 has 15 residues. CDR1 is SGHRS and CDR2 is YFSETQ in the germline V gene.

V gene TRBV11-2 combines with J gene TRBJ2-5, with TRBD2 matching 7 bases. V dropped 7 bases and J dropped 9; count of bases not matched to a gene: 17. From germline, CDR1 is SGHAT and CDR2 FQNNGV. The CDR3 runs 15 residues. This CDR3 reads CASTPGFGGGRPQYF. The CDR3 nucleotides are TGTGCCAGCACCCCGGGGTTTGGCGGGGGACGCCCCCAGTACTTC.

The chain uses TRBV7-2 and TRBJ2-3; TRBD1 aligns across 7 bases. Germline V gene lookup returns CDR1 SGHTA and CDR2 FQGNSA. V shed 4 bases, J shed 8 bases, and the junction held 12 bases outside the gene matches. CDR3 length: 15 amino acids. Here the CDR3 reads CASSWDRAMSATQYF. DNA for the CDR3: TGTGCCAGCAGCTGGGACAGAGCGATGTCAGCTACGCAGTATTTT.

This chain joins TRBV25-1 and TRBJ1-1, with 7 bases aligning to TRBD1. The CDR3 is 14 amino acids. V dropped 6 bases and J dropped 4; count of bases not matched to a gene: 8. The V gene's germline CDR1 is MGHDK and CDR2 SYGVNS. The CDR3: CASSRTGAPTEAFF. CDR3 coding DNA: TGTGCCAGCAGCCGAACAGGGGCCCCCACTGAAGCTTTCTTT.

The chain employs TRBV11-2 and TRBJ1-2; D unresolved. CDR1 is SGHAT and CDR2 is FQNNGV in the germline V gene. This CDR3 has 13 amino acids. Trimming cost V 3 bases and J 3 bases, with 8 bases left between them. This CDR3 reads CASSFANHYGYTF. CDR3 nucleotide sequence: TGTGCCAGCAGCTTTGCCAACCACTATGGCTACACCTTC.

This chain uses TRBV18 with TRBJ2-6; 10 bases fit TRBD1. There are 19 residues in the CDR3. CDR1 and CDR2 from the germline V gene are KGHSH and LQKENI. V dropped 6 bases and J dropped 0; count of bases not matched to a gene: 11. The CDR3 DNA sequence: TGTGCCAGCTCCCTTTACCTGGGACAGGGGCCCTCTGGGGCCAACGTCCTGACTTTC. Translation gives CASSLYLGQGPSGANVLTF.

This chain joins TRBV9 and TRBJ1-1; D is unresolved. Germline V gene data show CDR1 as SGDLS and CDR2 as YYNGEE. The germline V and J ends were trimmed by 3 bases and 5 bases, with 14 bases remaining between them. The CDR3 has 14 amino acids. CDR3 in amino acids: CASSAHSQDTEAFF. CDR3 sequence (DNA): TGTGCCAGCAGCGCCCACTCCCAGGATACTGAAGCTTTCTTT.

The gene calls are TRBV28 and TRBJ2-1; D gene unclear. Germline-derived CDR1 and CDR2 are MDHEN and SYDVKM. The V end lost 5 bases, the J end lost 7 bases, and 6 bases lay between the germline ends. The CDR3 covers 11 residues. In DNA form, the CDR3 reads TGTGCCAGCAGTCCTCAGAATGAGCAGTTCTTC. Its translation: CASSPQNEQFF.

V is TRBV5-1 and J is TRBJ1-2; 8 nucleotides agree with TRBD1. The CDR3 covers 18 residues. V was pared by 4 bases and J by 4 bases, with 18 bases of the junction left unmatched. CDR1 and CDR2 (germline): SGHRS, YFSETQ. For the CDR3, the DNA is TGCGCCAGCAGCGCCGGGACAGGCCTTCCAGGGGGCTCCTATGGCTACACCTTC. This codes for CASSAGTGLPGGSYGYTF.

The table lists this clone with a few counts. The chain couples TRBV15 to TRBJ2-7; 7 nucleotides agree with TRBD2. The germline gives CDR1 LNHNV, CDR2 YYDKDF (reference sequence). The CDR3 extends over 14 amino acids. After removal of 0 bases from V and 3 bases from J, the junction contained 2 bases not matched to a gene. The CDR3: CATSRDKRGYEQYF. The CDR3 bases are TGTGCCACCAGCAGAGATAAGCGGGGCTACGAGCAGTACTTC.

The gene calls are TRBV5-1 and TRBJ1-6, with D hard to call. V was cut by 0 bases and J by 0 bases, with 10 bases left in between. Germline-derived CDR1 and CDR2 are SGHRS and YFSETQ. The CDR3 consists of 17 residues. The CDR3 DNA sequence: TGCGCCAGCAGCTTGGACAGCCGGAGCTCCTATAATTCACCCCTCCACTTT. It yields the protein CASSLDSRSSYNSPLHF.

The chain joins TRBV5-6 to TRBJ2-7; D might be TRBD1 or TRBD2, each matching 5 bases. There are 15 residues in the CDR3. V dropped 1 base and J dropped 3 bases, with 14 bases sitting between them. Germline V gives CDR1 SGHDT, CDR2 YYEEEE. The CDR3 region has the DNA TGTGCCAGCAGCTTGAATTGGGACCCAGGCTACGAGCAGTACTTC. Protein: CASSLNWDPGYEQYF.

V is TRBV19 and J is TRBJ1-5, with TRBD1 matching over 8 bases. In germline, CDR1 is LNHDA, CDR2 SQIVND (reference sequence). Trimming at V came to 6 bases and at J to 0 bases, leaving 4 bases not matched to a gene. This CDR3 is built from 15 residues. CDR3 DNA: TGTGCCAGTAGGCAGGGGGCGCGTAGCAATCAGCCCCAGCATTTT. This translates into CASRQGARSNQPQHF. Drawing the rest from reference TRBV19 and TRBJ1-5, the complete variable domain is DGGITQSPKYLFRKEGQNVTLSCEQNLNHDAMYWYRQDPGQGLRLIYYSQIVNDFQKGDIAEGYSVSREKKESFPLTVTSAQKNPTAFYLCASRQGARSNQPQHFGDGTRLSIL.

The chain is built from TRBV6-5 and TRBJ1-5; possible D gene TRBD1, 5 bases. V lost 3 bases and J 4 bases, leaving 7 bases between the germline ends. The CDR3 is made up of 13 amino acids. CDR1 MNHEY and CDR2 SVGAGI come from the germline V gene. The DNA for the CDR3 is TGTGCCAGCAGTTATGGGGCTAATCAGCCCCAGCATTTT. It specifies CASSYGANQPQHF.

The genes are TRBV2 and TRBJ2-7; the match to TRBD2 covers 8 bases. With 6 bases clipped from V and 4 bases from J, the junction kept 5 bases outside the gene matches. The CDR3 is 13 residues long. The germline gives CDR1 SNHLY, CDR2 FYNNEI. CDR3 coding DNA: TGTGCCAGCAGCGGACTAGCAACGTACGAGCAGTACTTC. Its translation is CASSGLATYEQYF.

The gene calls are TRBV11-1 and TRBJ2-7; D unclear. The V gene's germline CDR1 is SGHAT and CDR2 FQDESV (reference sequence). The CDR3 runs 14 residues. The V end lost 1 base, the J end lost 1 base, and 8 bases lay between the germline ends. The DNA for the CDR3 is TGTGCCAGCAGCTTAGACGTGACTTCCTACGAGCAGTACTTC. Its translation is CASSLDVTSYEQYF.

The J gene is TRBJ2-1, the V gene TRBV5-1; 7 nucleotides agree with TRBD1. The CDR3 runs to 15 residues. Unmatched junction bases numbered 12, after V lost 4 bases and J lost 8 bases. The germline CDR1 and CDR2 sequences are SGHRS and YFSETQ. This CDR3 is CASSAATGSWDEQFF. The CDR3 DNA follows: TGCGCCAGCAGCGCAGCGACAGGGTCATGGGATGAGCAGTTCTTC.

The V call is TRBV7-9, the J call TRBJ2-2; 7 nucleotides agree with TRBD1. This CDR3 contains 16 residues. Unmatched junction bases numbered 9, after V lost 2 bases and J lost 6 bases. From germline, CDR1 is SEHNR and CDR2 FQNEAQ (reference sequence). As DNA, the CDR3 is TGTGCCAGCAGCTTAAAGGTGACAGGGTTGTCCGGGGAGCTGTTTTTT. The encoded protein is CASSLKVTGLSGELFF.

The V call is TRBV6-5, the J call TRBJ1-2; possibly TRBD1 for D (5 bases). Per the germline V gene, CDR1 is MNHEY and CDR2 is SVGAGI. The CDR3 is 14 residues long. With 6 bases removed from V and 7 bases from J, the gap between germline ends came to 18 bases. This CDR3 is CASSSNRMGIGYTF. The CDR3, as DNA: TGTGCCAGCAGCAGCAACAGGATGGGAATTGGCTACACCTTC.

There are a few counts of this clone. V and J are TRBV4-3 and TRBJ1-1; 8 bases are shared with TRBD1. With 0 bases clipped from V and 5 bases from J, the junction kept 11 bases outside the gene matches. CDR3 size: 17 residues. CDR1 is LGHNA, CDR2 YSLEER, per germline. CDR3 nucleotide sequence: TGCGCCAGCAGCCAAGAGGTTACAGGGGGTCGGCGAACTGAAGCTTTCTTT. The encoded protein is CASSQEVTGGRRTEAFF.

This clone was observed a single time. The chain carries TRBV5-1 and TRBJ2-2, with 7 bases aligning to TRBD1. The CDR3 length is 15 residues. Trimming took 5 bases from V and 2 from J; bases not matched to a gene: 6. Germline values: CDR1 SGHRS, CDR2 YFSETQ. CDR3 nucleotides: TGCGCCAGCAGATTCGGGACAGTAAACACCGGGGAGCTGTTTTTT. This gives the protein CASRFGTVNTGELFF.